What follows is one TCR beta chain and its context. What this receptor recognizes is not known. No much larger clone is present one base from it, and per-base qualities are unavailable. The sample originates from a study of cytomegalovirus exposure and HLA in healthy donors (dated by TCRdb to about 2017). At the level of the whole study: An earlier analysis of several hundred of the donors reported approximately 290 Gb of sequence data and about 100 million unique TCR beta sequences from about 179 million T cells. An early release covering more than 500 HLA-typed donors comprised approximately 300 gigabases of sequencing data and around 80 million unique TCR sequences. Among the approximately 400 genotyped donors, approximately 81% belonged to the genetic ancestry cluster associated with self-reported Caucasian donors. The study aimed to test whether signatures of past pathogen exposure could be identified by cataloging public T cell receptors. Using immunosequencing, the study profiled T cell repertoires from approximately 700 subjects and related those repertoires to cytomegalovirus serostatus. Along with the roughly 670-subject first cohort, a separate validation cohort of about 110 different subjects was used. The study combined high-throughput TCR immunosequencing, statistical association of individual TCRs with disease status, and machine learning to predict cytomegalovirus infection status. To study patterns of TCR occurrence, a later analysis re-analyzed previously published TCR beta repertoires from 666 donors and added high-resolution HLA genotyping. In the later analysis, no new phenotypic data were used to find candidate immune exposures; instead, reliance was placed on TCR beta sequences and their occurrence across donors. In an earlier analysis of 587 of the donors, high-throughput TCR beta sequencing was used to judge whether each TCR beta V gene segment behaved as functional or pseudogenic. Alongside the repertoire data, information on donor age, sex, ethnicity and CMV serostatus was compiled. A later genetic analysis used genome-wide SNP genotypes for 398 of the 666 donors, treating that subset as a discovery cohort. Every discovery cohort repertoire had been produced on one sequencing platform. Class I and class II HLA loci were covered by the typing at four-digit resolution. The number of typed donors differed by locus: 629-630 for A, B, C, DRB1 and DQB1; approximately 520 for DQA1; approximately 610 for DPA1; and some 470 for DPB1. About five DR-DQ haplotypes were treated as single units for association and clustering because of strong linkage in the cohort. Among 300 to 500 genotyped donors of the cohort, an average of roughly 230,000 unique TCR beta nucleotide sequences was sequenced per donor, of which roughly 17% were non-productive.

The germline V end is reduced by 4 bases and the J end by 6 bases; junction bases left unmatched: 9. The CDR3 has 16 amino acids, counting the end cysteine and phenylalanine. Only the CDR3 part of the read is kept: 48 bases, read in frame from the first base. According to the germline V gene, CDR1 reads MNHNS and CDR2 reads SASEGT. The research as a whole found: In vitro tests confirmed that a few of the cytomegalovirus-associated TCR beta chains recognize cytomegalovirus antigens. It was suggested by the authors that the approach could potentially be generalized to other disease states and immunological phenotypes. An earlier analysis of approximately 500 of the donors showed that most TCR beta V segments appeared in productive rearrangements either about 87% or about 30% of the time, which broadly matched IMGT annotations. In a later genetic analysis, a missense DCLRE1C variant was associated with V-gene and J-gene trimming of TCR beta chains, and the association was replicated in an independent cohort. This cohort had only TCR beta chains sequenced, and the lack of alpha or paired-chain data limited which features could be detected. Correlated functional status among segregating V segments might be attributable to linkage disequilibrium, but an unknown experimental factor could not be ruled out. According to a later genetic analysis, donors in an Asian-associated ancestry cluster had fewer N-insertions in productive TCRs than the approximately 670-donor mean. A further reported finding was that TCR beta sequences accurately predicted the HLA-A and HLA-B alleles for most subjects in the first cohort. Some IMGT-functional V segments, including TRBV6-2 and TRBV6-3, could not be distinguished by the 87-base-pair reads and were therefore excluded. In a later analysis, HLA-associated TCR beta chains showed more clonal expansion and lower generation probabilities than non-associated chains that were equally common. At a false discovery rate of 0.05, a later analysis linked roughly 17,000 TCR beta sequences to specific HLA alleles. The classifier was reported to diagnose cytomegalovirus status with high specificity and sensitivity in both the original and validation cohorts. A total of 150 to 200 TCR beta chains were listed by the study as associated with cytomegalovirus. When HLA alleles, especially DR and DQ, strongly co-occurred, TCR associations were difficult to assign to individual alleles. Most TCR sequences were seen in very few donors, while some public TCRs were found in many individuals. The earlier analysis of 587 of the donors excluded over 15 rarely observed V segments, including chromosome 9 orphons, because counts were too low. In a later analysis, the rate of TCR association differed among HLA loci, with DRB1 alleles having the most associated TCRs and HLA-C alleles having the fewest. A cluster of highly shared sequence variants was judged likely to represent a technical artifact of the sequencing pipeline. Because HLA typing was unavailable for some donors at each locus, only the typed subset was used in association tests. Presence/absence analyses assumed roughly uniform sequencing depth across donors, an assumption that may not hold. Most CMV-associated TCR beta chains appeared to be HLA-restricted in a later analysis, and the HLA associations seemed to be driven largely by CMV exposure. In a later analysis, several top co-occurrence clusters were reported to appear linked to parvovirus B19, influenza, CMV and Epstein-Barr virus. Immune exposure information for the cohort was limited to CMV serostatus.

The cohort was made up of around 720 healthy bone marrow donors. Cohort members were all nominally healthy when sampled, although unrecorded immune exposures were likely present. The donor was CMV seropositive and belonged to the group of a few hundred seropositive cohort members. A peripheral blood sample was collected from each donor, and TCR beta sequencing was performed on peripheral blood mononuclear cells. The Qiagen DNeasy Blood Extraction Kit was used to extract genomic DNA from the blood cell samples. The library was obtained by the immunoSEQ multiplex PCR assay. For the multiplex PCR, a mixture combining 60 forward primers for TCR Vbeta segments and 13 reverse primers for TCR Jbeta segments was used. The CDR3 region of rearranged TCR beta genes was amplified from genomic DNA with a multiplex PCR assay. The Illumina HiSeq System was used to sequence the amplified TCR beta libraries as 87-base-pair reads. The study's processing was this. Across the 600 to 700 repertoires, a later analysis counted roughly 84 million unique TCR beta chains, 9.5 million to 12 million of which were shared by at least two donors. Raw reads were error-corrected and collapsed into unique sequences with a nearest-neighbor algorithm that merged closely related sequences to remove PCR and sequencing errors. Alignment of CDR3 sequences to IMGT reference sequences was used to assign V, D and J gene segments. For a sequence to be retained, a match of at least six nucleotides was required to both a V gene segment and a J gene segment. A rearrangement was called productive if the CDR3 had no stop codons and remained in frame with V and J, and every other rearrangement was called non-productive. CDR3 was defined according to IMGT convention as the region running from the second conserved V-encoded cysteine to the conserved J-encoded phenylalanine. The earlier analysis of about 610 of the donors excluded any sequence lacking an unambiguous match to a single V gene segment. In an earlier analysis of almost 600 of the donors, a V segment was called functional when productive rearrangements were above 56.7%, and segregating when the standard deviation between donors exceeded 5%. A statistical classification framework was built to diagnose cytomegalovirus status from the catalog of TCR beta chain sequences. In a later analysis, TCR nucleotide sequences were compared against IMGT/GENE-DB human TR gene sequences so that V and J genes could be assigned. The TCRdist pipeline was used in a later analysis to assign CDR3 sequences and most-parsimonious VDJ recombination scenarios. In a later analysis, each TCR beta chain was defined by its CDR3 amino acid sequence together with its V-gene family, and reads without a unique V-gene family were excluded. A later analysis removed 550 to 650 highly shared, low-generation-probability nucleotide sequences to deal with suspected cross-contamination and a sequencing artifact. For each public chain, a later analysis derived a clonal expansion index from normalized ranks of inferred template counts within each repertoire. A later analysis computed generation probabilities with a VDJ recombination model fitted to out-of-frame rearrangements, and checked the results against IGoR. A later analysis scored TCR-TCR, TCR-HLA and TCR-CMV co-occurrence with hypergeometric tests, applying a repertoire-size bias correction to TCR pairs. A later analysis estimated false discovery rates by permuting HLA or CMV assignments 20 times. In a later analysis, co-occurring TCRs were grouped using DBSCAN, and TCRdist sequence similarity was added for clustering within HLA-allele-positive subsets. Repertoires with fewer than 30,000 or more than 120,000 public chains were left out of co-occurrence clustering, as were about five repertoires with anomalous nucleotide sharing. TCRdb retrieved this table from immuneACCESS and kept in-frame rearrangements only. Not all clones are present; in checked studies, unresolved V genes account for under half, and no reason is known for the remainder. Clonal size and the V and J genes are those of that table, whereas D and trimming came from the DNA. The sample has over 150,000 clones on record, 78% of them singletons. The ten largest clones represent about 13% of the sample.

In this chain, TRBV6-1 is recombined with TRBJ2-1; 10 middle bases align to TRBD2. The sequence came from a woman between 50 and 59 years old in good health and CMV-seropositive. The sample comprised PBMCs. This receptor carries the CDR3 CASSVTSGGAFNEQFF. The nucleotide sequence reads as follows: TGTGCCAGCAGTGTAACCAGCGGGGGGGCATTCAATGAGCAGTTCTTC.